This is a list of T cell receptor beta chains from one sample in a study of T cells in Graves' hyperthyroidism and ophthalmopathy. TCRdb recomputed calls from the multiplex PCR reads with MiXCR, one row per CDR3 protein. The sample yields fewer than 900,000 distinct CDR3 sequences, under 20% seen once. Material for sequencing was blood. These receptors all stem from a woman aged 50 to 60 with Graves' hyperthyroidism that later progressed to Graves' ophthalmopathy. The CDR3 runs from the conserved cysteine through the conserved F or W. A D gene is named only where the DNA matches it firmly. Some rows have no size entry. The others give once, few or many, or a class for an expanded clone.

cdr3_nt: TGTGCCAGCGCCATCGAGACTGTCTCCTACAATGAGCAGTTCTTC
cdr3_aa: CASAIETVSYNEQFF
clone_size: -
d_call: -
j_call: TRBJ2-1
v_call: TRBV7-9

cdr3_nt: TGTGCCAGCAGTTACCGGATGGACAGGGCGAACTACGAGCAGTACTTC
cdr3_aa: CASSYRMDRANYEQYF
clone_size: few
d_call: TRBD1
j_call: TRBJ2-7
v_call: TRBV6-5

cdr3_nt: TGCAGCGTTCCCTTAGCAGGGGAGCTGTTTTTT
cdr3_aa: CSVPLAGELFF
clone_size: few
d_call: -
j_call: TRBJ2-2
v_call: TRBV29-1

cdr3_nt: TGTGCCAGCAGCCCGAGAGGCACTCAACTCGATACGCAGTATTTT
cdr3_aa: CASSPRGTQLDTQYF
clone_size: few
d_call: -
j_call: TRBJ2-3
v_call: TRBV7-2

cdr3_nt: TGCGCCAGCAGCAACCGGGACAGGGGGGATCTGGAAGCTTTCTTT
cdr3_aa: CASSNRDRGDLEAFF
clone_size: many
d_call: TRBD1
j_call: TRBJ1-1
v_call: TRBV5-1

cdr3_nt: TGTGCCAGCAGCTCTCCCTGGTCCGTGAACACTGAAGCTTTCTTT
cdr3_aa: CASSSPWSVNTEAFF
clone_size: many
d_call: -
j_call: TRBJ1-1
v_call: TRBV11-2

cdr3_nt: TGTGCCAGCAGCGCCTGGACAGGGGTTGGCTACACCTTC
cdr3_aa: CASSAWTGVGYTF
clone_size: many
d_call: TRBD1
j_call: TRBJ1-2
v_call: TRBV13

cdr3_nt: TGCAGTGCTAGATCCGCTGGACAGGGGCGCTATGGCTACACCTTC
cdr3_aa: CSARSAGQGRYGYTF
clone_size: once
d_call: TRBD1
j_call: TRBJ1-2
v_call: TRBV20-1

cdr3_nt: TGTGCCAGCACCAAAGGTGGGACAGGGGCCACTGAAGCTTTCTTT
cdr3_aa: CASTKGGTGATEAFF
clone_size: -
d_call: TRBD1
j_call: TRBJ1-1
v_call: TRBV6-1

cdr3_nt: TGTGCCAGCAGTTTACGGCGGACAGGCCTCGGGGGCTACACCTTC
cdr3_aa: CASSLRRTGLGGYTF
clone_size: few
d_call: TRBD1
j_call: TRBJ1-2
v_call: TRBV27

cdr3_nt: TGTGCCAGCAGCTTACTACCGGGACAGGGATTGAACACTGAAGCTTTCTTT
cdr3_aa: CASSLLPGQGLNTEAFF
clone_size: -
d_call: TRBD1
j_call: TRBJ1-1
v_call: TRBV7-9

cdr3_nt: TGTGCCAGCAGTTACTCCAAGAATCGGCGGGGAAACACAGATACGCAGTATTTT
cdr3_aa: CASSYSKNRRGNTDTQYF
clone_size: many
d_call: -
j_call: TRBJ2-3
v_call: TRBV6-2/TRBV6-3

cdr3_nt: TGTGCCAGCAGTTTTTTCCGGGGGGCTGGTGGAAACACCATATATTTT
cdr3_aa: CASSFFRGAGGNTIYF
clone_size: many
d_call: -
j_call: TRBJ1-3
v_call: TRBV12-3/TRBV12-4

cdr3_nt: TGCAGTGCTAGTATAGGACTAGCGGGGATCCAAGAGACCCAGTACTTC
cdr3_aa: CSASIGLAGIQETQYF
clone_size: -
d_call: TRBD2
j_call: TRBJ2-5
v_call: TRBV20-1

cdr3_nt: TGCGCCAGCAGCCCAAACGAGGGGCTTGGCTACACCTTC
cdr3_aa: CASSPNEGLGYTF
clone_size: many
d_call: -
j_call: TRBJ1-2
v_call: TRBV4-1

cdr3_nt: TGTGCCAGCAGTAGACGGACACCGGAGGAGTCCGGGGAGCTGTTTTTT
cdr3_aa: CASSRRTPEESGELFF
clone_size: many
d_call: -
j_call: TRBJ2-2
v_call: TRBV2

cdr3_nt: TGCAGCGTTGCGGACTCCTTCGGAAACACCATATATTTT
cdr3_aa: CSVADSFGNTIYF
clone_size: few
d_call: -
j_call: TRBJ1-3
v_call: TRBV29-1

cdr3_nt: TGTGCCAGCAGCGTAGCCCAGGGTCGCGATTCACCCCTCCACTTT
cdr3_aa: CASSVAQGRDSPLHF
clone_size: once
d_call: -
j_call: TRBJ1-6
v_call: TRBV9

cdr3_nt: TGTGCCAGTAGTATCACCGGGACAGAGGACACAGATACGCAGTATTTT
cdr3_aa: CASSITGTEDTDTQYF
clone_size: few
d_call: TRBD1
j_call: TRBJ2-3
v_call: TRBV19

cdr3_nt: TGTGCCAGCAGCTTTGACAGGCCACCGAACACCGGGGAGCTGTTTTTT
cdr3_aa: CASSFDRPPNTGELFF
clone_size: many
d_call: -
j_call: TRBJ2-2
v_call: TRBV7-9

cdr3_nt: TGTGCCAGCAGGGGGGGGCCCGCCGGGGAGCTGTTTTTT
cdr3_aa: CASRGGPAGELFF
clone_size: many
d_call: -
j_call: TRBJ2-2
v_call: TRBV2

cdr3_nt: TGCAGTGCTAGACCCAGGGCTTTCTACGAGCAGTACTTC
cdr3_aa: CSARPRAFYEQYF
clone_size: many
d_call: -
j_call: TRBJ2-7
v_call: TRBV20-1

cdr3_nt: TGTGCCAGCAGTGGCTCGGGCTATAGCAATCAGCCCCAGCATTTT
cdr3_aa: CASSGSGYSNQPQHF
clone_size: many
d_call: -
j_call: TRBJ1-5
v_call: TRBV2

cdr3_nt: TGTGCCAGCTCACCCATGGACAGGGGGCGAGGAGGTCAGCCCCAGCATTTT
cdr3_aa: CASSPMDRGRGGQPQHF
clone_size: many
d_call: TRBD1
j_call: TRBJ1-5
v_call: TRBV18

cdr3_nt: TGTGCCAGCAGTCTAGACAGGGGTGCAACAGATACGCAGTATTTT
cdr3_aa: CASSLDRGATDTQYF
clone_size: many
d_call: TRBD1
j_call: TRBJ2-3
v_call: TRBV6-1

cdr3_nt: TGTGCCAGCAGCGCCGCCGGGCCGGAGGCTTTCTTT
cdr3_aa: CASSAAGPEAFF
clone_size: few
d_call: -
j_call: TRBJ1-1
v_call: TRBV9